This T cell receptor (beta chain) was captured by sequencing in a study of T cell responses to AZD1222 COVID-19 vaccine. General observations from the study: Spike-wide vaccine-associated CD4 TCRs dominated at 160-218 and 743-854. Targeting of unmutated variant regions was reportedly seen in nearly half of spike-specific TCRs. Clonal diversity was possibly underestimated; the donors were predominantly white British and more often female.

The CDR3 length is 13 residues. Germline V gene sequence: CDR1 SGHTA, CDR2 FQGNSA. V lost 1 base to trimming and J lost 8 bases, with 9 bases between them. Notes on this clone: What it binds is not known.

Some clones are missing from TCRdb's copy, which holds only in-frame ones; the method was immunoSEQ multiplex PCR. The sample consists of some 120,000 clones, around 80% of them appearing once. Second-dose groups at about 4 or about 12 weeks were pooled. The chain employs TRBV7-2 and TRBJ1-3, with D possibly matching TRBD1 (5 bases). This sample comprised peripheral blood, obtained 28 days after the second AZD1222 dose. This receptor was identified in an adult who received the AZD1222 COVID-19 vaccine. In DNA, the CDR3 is TGTGCCAGCAGCTTAGTTACAGGAGACACCATATATTTT. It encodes CASSLVTGDTIYF. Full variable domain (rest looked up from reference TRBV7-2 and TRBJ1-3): GAGVSQSPSNKVTEKGKDVELRCDPISGHTALYWYRQSLGQGLEFLIYFQGNSAPDKSGLPSDRFSAERTGGSVSTLTIQRTQQEDSAVYLCASSLVTGDTIYFGEGSWLTVV.